This entry lists 13 T cell receptor beta chains sequenced from one sample in a study of blood T cell repertoires in COVID-19. Some clones are missing from TCRdb's copy, which holds only in-frame ones; the method was immunoSEQ multiplex PCR. In the table there are approximately 69,000 clones, 82% of which are singletons. The sequenced sample consisted of peripheral blood. The receptors originated from a woman older than 75 with acute or convalescent COVID-19.

This chain joins TRBV28 and TRBJ1-1; no clear D. The CDR3 runs to 12 residues. V was shortened by 2 bases and J by 10 bases, with 11 bases between the two germline ends. Germline CDR1 reads MDHEN; CDR2 reads SYDVKM. The CDR3 nucleotides read TGTGCCAGCAGTTTACCCCGGGTGCGAGCTTTCTTT. It yields the protein CASSLPRVRAFF. Full variable domain (rest looked up from reference TRBV28 and TRBJ1-1): DVKVTQSSRYLVKRTGEKVFLECVQDMDHENMFWYRQDPGLGLRLIYFSYDVKMKEKGDIPEGYSVSREKKERFSLILESASTNQTSMYLCASSLPRVRAFFGQGTRLTVV.

The CDR3, as DNA: TGCAGCGTGGGACGCCCGGGACTAGCGGGACGTAACGAGCAGTACTTC. This sequence encodes CSVGRPGLAGRNEQYF. The rearrangement links TRBV29-1 to TRBJ2-7; the match to TRBD2 covers 13 bases. There are 16 residues in the CDR3. Germline assignment: CDR1 SQVTM and CDR2 ANQGSEA. Trimming removed 6 bases from V and 5 bases from J; junction bases left unmatched: 13.

This rearrangement joins TRBV7-6 to TRBJ2-7; TRBD1 aligns across 10 bases. The CDR3 sequence is 15 residues long. The J segment lost 6 bases and the V segment lost 4 bases, leaving 9 bases of the junction unmatched. Looked up from germline, CDR1 is SGHVS and CDR2 is FNYEAQ. CDR3 sequence reads: CASSSGGTGEGEQYF. The CDR3 DNA sequence: TGTGCCAGCAGCTCGGGCGGGACAGGGGAGGGCGAGCAGTACTTC.

The chain carries TRBV9 and TRBJ2-4; 7 nucleotides agree with TRBD2. Looked up from germline, CDR1 is SGDLS and CDR2 is YYNGEE. Unmatched junction bases numbered 7, after V lost 1 base and J lost 9 bases. There are 14 residues in the CDR3. CDR3 sequence reads: CASSVSGIGAIQYF. The CDR3 bases are TGTGCCAGCAGCGTAAGCGGGATCGGGGCCATTCAGTACTTC.

The chain has TRBV9 and TRBJ2-1, with 12 bases lining up with TRBD2. V was pared by 3 bases and J by 0 bases, with 10 bases of the junction left unmatched. CDR3 size: 19 residues. The germline V gene encodes CDR1 SGDLS and CDR2 YYNGEE. DNA for the CDR3: TGTGCCAGCAGCGCCTCCGGGACTAGCGGGCTAAGCTCCTACAATGAGCAGTTCTTC. It is translated as CASSASGTSGLSSYNEQFF.

The CDR3 is CASGAGDSNQPQHF. The CDR3 DNA is TGTGCTAGTGGTGCCGGGGATAGCAATCAGCCCCAGCATTTT. The rearrangement links TRBV12-5 to TRBJ1-5; no clear D. Trimming cost V 5 bases and J 0 bases, with 8 bases left between them. Germline CDR1 is LGHNT and CDR2 is FRNRAP. The CDR3 runs 14 residues.

This clone was seen once. This chain links TRBV5-8 with TRBJ2-1; 11 nucleotides match TRBD2. Germline trimming cut 4 bases from V and 4 bases from J; bases unmatched to any gene: 7. This CDR3 has 16 residues. Germline V gene sequence: CDR1 SGHTS, CDR2 YDEGEE. In DNA, the CDR3 is TGTGCCAGCAGCAACAGACTAGCGGGACCTTACAATGAGCAGTTCTTC. This sequence encodes CASSNRLAGPYNEQFF. The full variable domain, its missing parts supplied by reference TRBV5-8 and TRBJ2-1, is EAGVTQSPTHLIKTRGQQATLRCSPISGHTSVYWYQQALGLGLQFLLWYDEGEERNRGNFPPRFSGRQFPNYSSELNVNALELEDSALYLCASSNRLAGPYNEQFFGPGTRLTVL.

This clone was seen only once. This chain links TRBV2 with TRBJ2-5, with 7 bases identical to TRBD2. Germline CDR1 and CDR2: SNHLY and FYNNEI. The ends lost 5 bases at V and 2 bases at J; junction bases unmatched: 2. This CDR3 has 13 amino acids. In DNA form, the CDR3 reads TGTGCCAGCAGTAATAGCGGGCAAGAGACCCAGTACTTC. This translates into CASSNSGQETQYF.

In this sample, this clone turned up a few times. The chain employs TRBV27 and TRBJ2-1, with D possibly matching TRBD2 (5 bases). The V gene lost 2 bases and the J gene lost 7 bases, with 15 bases spanning the gap. The V gene's germline CDR1 is MNHEY and CDR2 SMNVEV (reference sequence). The CDR3 contains 15 residues. CDR3 region: CASSLRENVLNEQFF. The CDR3, as DNA: TGTGCCAGCAGTTTAAGGGAGAATGTTTTAAATGAGCAGTTCTTC.

Written as DNA, the CDR3 is TGTGCCGATTACAGGGATCCCTACGAGCAGTACTTC. Translated: CADYRDPYEQYF. This chain links TRBV5-3 with TRBJ2-7, with D perhaps TRBD1 (6 bases). TRBV5-3 is labeled an ORF, and its function is uncertain. This CDR3 is built from 12 residues. With 10 bases removed from V and 2 bases from J, the gap between germline ends came to 13 bases.

This rearrangement joins TRBV5-1 to TRBJ2-7; D gene ambiguous. Germline V gives CDR1 SGHRS, CDR2 YFSETQ. V dropped 4 bases and J dropped 2 bases, with 13 bases sitting between them. This CDR3 has 14 residues. This CDR3 is CASSLPAVTYEQYF. The CDR3 nucleotides read TGCGCCAGCAGCCTCCCCGCAGTGACCTACGAGCAGTACTTC.

This clone occurred once. This sequence joins TRBV5-4 and TRBJ2-7, with D possibly matching TRBD1 (5 bases). The CDR3 covers 15 residues. V lost 0 bases and J 7 bases, leaving 17 bases between the germline ends. Germline V gives CDR1 SGHNT, CDR2 YYREEE (reference sequence). The CDR3 region is CASSLGGHPLGEQYF. The CDR3, as DNA: TGTGCCAGCAGCTTGGGCGGACATCCCCTTGGGGAGCAGTACTTC.

The chain links TRBV29-1 to TRBJ1-2; a weak D match, TRBD1 (6 bases). Germline values: CDR1 SQVTM, CDR2 ANQGSEA. The V end lost 7 bases, the J end lost 3 bases, and 18 bases lay between the germline ends. The CDR3 length is 14 residues. CDR3 protein: CSARAGVVDYGYTF. The CDR3 DNA reads as TGCAGCGCAAGGGCAGGGGTTGTAGACTATGGCTACACCTTC.